The sequence of this T cell receptor (beta chain) was determined in a study of beta chain features in type 1 diabetes (dated by TCRdb to 2017 to 2018). About the full investigation: Mean age, gender distribution, total cell number and subset yield were not different between patients and healthy donors. Across all samples, fewer than 130 million sorted cells were examined, and cell number per subset correlated strongly with RNA yield. In the study, recently diagnosed type 1 diabetes patients and matched healthy donors were compared on the TCRB repertoires of their sorted circulating CD4+ T cell subsets. Regulatory and stem cell-like memory subsets were obtained from only 8 patients and about 8 healthy donors, while naive and central memory subsets were obtained from all 30 or so donors. The full study reports these points: Naive, central memory and regulatory TCRB repertoires appeared more similar among patients than among healthy donors. Fewer insertions and more nucleotide deletions at VDJ recombination sites were observed in patients with type 1 diabetes, implying thymic rearrangement abnormalities. Because cDNA was sequenced instead of genomic DNA, activated cells with high expression could be over-represented, although the groups did not differ in activation or CD3 levels. PCR might favor shorter templates, but patient and control samples were amplified and corrected together, so any skew would affect both groups equally. Only small numbers of individuals were included in the HLA sub-analyses, which left unresolved whether HLA type had any influence on TCRB rearrangement. In all four CD4+ subsets, TCRB CDR3 length was moderately but significantly shorter in type 1 diabetes patients.

The germline V gene gives CDR1 as SGHTA and CDR2 as FQGNSA. The CDR3 has 16 amino acids, counting the end cysteine and phenylalanine. Of all the DNA, just the CDR3 is kept, 48 bases in frame from base 1. Trimming leaves V shorter by 2 bases and J shorter by 7 bases, with the junction holding 10 bases beyond the gene matches. The entire isolated RNA was reverse transcribed using the High Capacity cDNA Reverse Transcription Kit, and thus expressed TCRB transcripts were sequenced. Naive, central memory and regulatory T cell samples underwent deep immunoSEQ sequencing, averaging approximately 3.3 million total reads per sample. Sorted cells were lysed in RLT buffer, and RNA was extracted using DNase-treated RNeasy Micro or Mini kits according to cell number. To prevent cross-contamination, every cell subset was processed on its own, while patient and healthy donor samples were processed together. TCRB sequences were amplified from cDNA with the immunoSEQ multiplex PCR, producing 87-bp fragments spanning the CDR3 region. Sequencing of the amplicons was done on the Illumina HiSeq platform. The study's own analysis went as follows. PCR bias was computationally corrected using synthetic template baselines, reads within Hamming distance 2 were collapsed, and singletons that could not be merged were discarded. Reads were aligned to IMGT to assign V, D and J genes, CDR3 length, and insertions or deletions at six rearrangement sites. Within each subset, clonotype counts were normalized to sorted cell number, and only after that were true diversity and Gini coefficients computed with the tcR R package. The overlap coefficient, calculated on TCRB nucleotide sequences, was used to measure repertoire sharing. Out-of-frame TCRB sequences from naive cells were analyzed as a proxy for the pre-selection repertoire. The clones in this table, taken by TCRdb from immuneACCESS, are in-frame only. Not every clone is retained; where verified, under half of the shortfall comes from an unresolved V gene, and the cause of the rest is unknown. For V, J and clone size, that table is used; D and trimming come from the DNA. The sample includes under 450,000 clones, with roughly 14% observed a single time. The top ten clonotypes cover about 0.04% of the sample.

From each donor, a single peripheral blood sample of 100 to 150 mL on average was drawn into heparinised tubes. A BD FACSAria II was used to sort naive, central memory, regulatory and stem cell-like memory CD4+ T cells with a panel that included CD45RO, CCR7, CD25, CD127, CD95 and CD27. All sorted populations exceeded 95% purity. PBMCs were isolated right away by Lymphoprep density gradient centrifugation and were stained directly, without culture. Samples were stained and sorted in pairs, with one healthy donor and one patient per experiment, so that batch effects were minimized. Turning to this clone: The clone's antigen remains unknown. Base qualities are not recorded, but no much larger clone differs from it by a single base.

The receptor's source is a man younger than 45 in good health. The sequence joins TRBV7-2 to TRBJ2-1, with 8 junctional bases fitting TRBD1. The sample taken for sequencing was naive CD4+ T cells from blood. In light of the paper, this sample's cell subset or site label describes: true naive CD4+ T cells. The DNA reads as follows: TGTGCCAGCAGCTTATATCATGGACAGGGCACAAATGAGCAGTTCTTC. It translates as CASSLYHGQGTNEQFF. When the CDR3 is completed using the reference TRBV7-2 and TRBJ2-1 genes on either side, the full variable domain is GAGVSQSPSNKVTEKGKDVELRCDPISGHTALYWYRQSLGQGLEFLIYFQGNSAPDKSGLPSDRFSAERTGGSVSTLTIQRTQQEDSAVYLCASSLYHGQGTNEQFFGPGTRLTVL.